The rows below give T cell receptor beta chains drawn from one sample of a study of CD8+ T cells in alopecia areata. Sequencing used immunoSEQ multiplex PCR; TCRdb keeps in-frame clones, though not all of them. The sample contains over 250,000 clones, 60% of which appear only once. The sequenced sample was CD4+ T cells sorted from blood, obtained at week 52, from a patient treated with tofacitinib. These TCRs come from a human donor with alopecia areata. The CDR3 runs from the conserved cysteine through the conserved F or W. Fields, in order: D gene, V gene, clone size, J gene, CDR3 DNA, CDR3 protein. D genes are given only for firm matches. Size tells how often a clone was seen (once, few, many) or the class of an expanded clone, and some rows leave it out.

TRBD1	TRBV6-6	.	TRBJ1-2	TGTGCCAGCAGGTCCGGGACAGGGGGCATCTATGGCTACACCTTC	CASRSGTGGIYGYTF
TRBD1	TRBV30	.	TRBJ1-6	TGTGCCTGGAGTCCCTTACAGGGGAGGTCACCCCTCCACTTT	CAWSPLQGRSPLHF
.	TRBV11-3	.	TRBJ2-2	TGTGCCAGCAGCCCGGGTCCTAACACCGGGGAGCTGTTTTTT	CASSPGPNTGELFF
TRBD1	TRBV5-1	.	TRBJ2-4	TGCGCCAGCAGCTTGGCCCCAGGGGGAAACATTCAGTACTTC	CASSLAPGGNIQYF
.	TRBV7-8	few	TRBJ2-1	TGTGCCAGCAGCGATCCCCGACAGGAGCAGTTCTTC	CASSDPRQEQFF
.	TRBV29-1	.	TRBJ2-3	TGCAGCGTTCACTGGGCCAGGGCTCCAGATACGCAGTATTTT	CSVHWARAPDTQYF
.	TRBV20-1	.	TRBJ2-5	TGCAGTGCTAAGAGGGGGGAGACCCAGTACTTC	CSAKRGETQYF
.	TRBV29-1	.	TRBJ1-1	TGCAGCGTTGAAGATCGAGGACAGTTTGAAGCTTTCTTT	CSVEDRGQFEAFF
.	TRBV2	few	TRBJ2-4	TGTGCCAGCAGATATAACCCTTCAGCCAAAAACATTCAGTACTTC	CASRYNPSAKNIQYF
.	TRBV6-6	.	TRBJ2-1	TGTGCCAGCCACCACTACAACAATGAGCAGTTCTTC	CASHHYNNEQFF
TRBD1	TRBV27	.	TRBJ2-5	TGTGCCAGCAGTTCGTACAGGGGGGTTCAAAAGTCGGTCCAGTACTTC	CASSSYRGVQKSVQYF
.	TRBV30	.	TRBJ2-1	TGTGCCTGGAGCATAACCGGGACAAAGTTCTTC	CAWSITGTKFF
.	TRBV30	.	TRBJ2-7	TGTGCCTGGAGCGCCACTGGGGGGCATCGCGAGCAGTACTTC	CAWSATGGHREQYF
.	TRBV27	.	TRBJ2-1	TGTGCCAGCAGTTTAAGGGCGGGGGCCCACAATGAGCAGTTCTTC	CASSLRAGAHNEQFF
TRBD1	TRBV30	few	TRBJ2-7	TGTGCCTGGGGGGACAGTTACGAGCAGTACTTC	CAWGDSYEQYF
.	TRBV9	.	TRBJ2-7	TGTGCCAGCAGCGTAGCTATGGGTCCCCAGGAGCAGTACTTC	CASSVAMGPQEQYF
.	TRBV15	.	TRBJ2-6	TGTGCCACCAGCAGAGGGATTATGAGGCCTGGGGCCAACGTCCTGACTTTC	CATSRGIMRPGANVLTF
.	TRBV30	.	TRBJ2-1	TGTGCCTGGAGCCCCAGGGGAAGCTCCTACAATGAGCAGTTCTTC	CAWSPRGSSYNEQFF
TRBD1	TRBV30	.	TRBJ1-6	TGTGCCTGGAGTGTACGGAGTCGATGGGACAGGGAGAATTCACCCCTCCACTTT	CAWSVRSRWDRENSPLHF
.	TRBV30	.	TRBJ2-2	TGTGCCTGGAGAAAGAACACCGGGGAGCTGTTTTTT	CAWRKNTGELFF
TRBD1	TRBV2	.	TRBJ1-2	TGTGCCAGCAGTAGGACAGGGAAAAATGGCTACACCTTC	CASSRTGKNGYTF
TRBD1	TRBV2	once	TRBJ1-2	TGTGCCAGCAGCCGGACAGGGGGCGCTAGTTATGGCTACACCTTC	CASSRTGGASYGYTF